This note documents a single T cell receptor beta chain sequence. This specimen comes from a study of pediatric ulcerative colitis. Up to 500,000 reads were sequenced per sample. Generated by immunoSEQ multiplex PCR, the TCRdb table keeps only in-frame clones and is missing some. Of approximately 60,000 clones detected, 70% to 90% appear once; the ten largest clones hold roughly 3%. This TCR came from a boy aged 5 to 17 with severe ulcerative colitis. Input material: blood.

CDR3 loop: CAWGPGQANQPQHF. For the CDR3, the DNA is TGTGCCTGGGGACCTGGACAGGCCAATCAGCCCCAGCATTTT. This rearrangement joins TRBV30 to TRBJ1-5; the match to TRBD1 covers 7 bases. The CDR3 consists of 14 residues. J gave up 3 bases and V 5 bases, and 7 bases lay outside the gene matches. Germline V gene sequence: CDR1 GTSNPN, CDR2 SVGIG (reference sequence).